Listed here are 14 T cell receptor beta chains from one sample, sequenced in a study of blood T cells in healthy people across ages. The use of a sample-barcoded 5' primer and a J-beta primer mix characterized a second PCR of about 7 to 12 cycles. Each CDR3 protein is one row after TCRdb ran MiXCR on the 5' RACE reads. The sample has about 970,000 distinct CDR3 sequences, around 54% seen once. The material sequenced was blood. These receptors all come from a woman in her sixties in good health.

Comment on this clonotype: This may come from a read error, since a much larger clone is one base off. The chain employs TRBV29-1 and TRBJ2-6; TRBD1 matches at 8 bases. CDR1 is SQVTM, CDR2 ANQGSEA, per germline. V was clipped by 6 bases and J by 2 bases; unmatched bases: 6. CDR3 length: 15 amino acids. This CDR3 is CSVQGGTPGANVLTF. The DNA for the CDR3 is TGCAGCGTACAGGGGGGCACGCCTGGGGCCAACGTCCTGACTTTC.

The V call is TRBV24-1, the J call TRBJ1-4; D unresolved. The germline V gene has CDR1 KGHDR and CDR2 SFDVKD. The CDR3 runs 14 residues. Trimming removed 4 bases at V and 1 base at J, with 6 bases between. The CDR3 bases are TGTGCCACCAGTGACGATGTAACTAATGAAAAACTGTTTTTT. Its translation: CATSDDVTNEKLFF.

This clonotype was counted at least ten times. This chain connects TRBV29-1 to TRBJ2-4, with 7 bases fitting TRBD1. This CDR3 comprises 13 residues. The germline V gene has CDR1 SQVTM and CDR2 ANQGSEA. Losses at the gene ends were 3 bases for V and 1 base for J; bases not matched to a gene: 0. The CDR3 protein is CSVEDRAKNIQYF. The DNA for the CDR3 is TGCAGCGTTGAGGACAGGGCCAAAAACATTCAGTACTTC. The entire variable domain, with the rest obtained from reference TRBV29-1 and TRBJ2-4, is as follows: SAVISQKPSRDICQRGTSLTIQCQVDSQVTMMFWYRQQPGQSLTLIATANQGSEATYESGFVIDKFPISRPNLTFSTLTVSNMSPEDSSIYLCSVEDRAKNIQYFGAGTRLSVL.

This clonotype has ten or more counts. This chain joins TRBV20-1 and TRBJ2-7; no definite D call. Germline V gene lookup returns CDR1 DFQATT and CDR2 SNEGSKA (reference sequence). This CDR3 is 11 amino acids long. The V end was cut by 3 bases, the J end by 5 bases, with 8 bases between. CDR3 coding DNA: TGCAGTGCTAGTTCTATGAACGAGCAGTACTTC. The encoded protein is CSASSMNEQYF.

This clonotype was seen only a few times. The rearrangement uses TRBV3-1 and TRBJ2-4; D uncertain. This CDR3 comprises 11 residues. The germline gives CDR1 LGHDT, CDR2 YNNKEL (reference sequence). With 4 bases removed from V and 7 bases from J, the gap between germline ends came to 5 bases. The CDR3 region has the DNA TGTGCCAGCAGCCTAAGGAACATTCAGTACTTC. Amino acid sequence: CASSLRNIQYF.

Notes on this clonotype: Relative to the germline gene, one junction end is altered; a read error may explain this. The rearrangement joins TRBV4-1 to TRBJ2-3; 9 nucleotides agree with TRBD1. CDR1 MGHRA and CDR2 YSYEKL come from the germline V gene. The CDR3 contains 16 residues. CDR3 sequence: CASNQEGTGGEDTQYF. CDR3 sequence (DNA): TGCGCCAGCAACCAAGAAGGAACAGGGGGCGAGGATACGCAGTATTTT.

DNA for the CDR3: TGCAGTGCCGGGACTAGCGGGAGGAGCTACGAGCAGTACTTC. Translating it yields CSAGTSGRSYEQYF. The J gene is TRBJ2-7, the V gene TRBV20-1; 15 nucleotides agree with TRBD2. The CDR3 runs to 14 residues. Germline lookup yields CDR1 DFQATT and CDR2 SNEGSKA (reference sequence). V shed 6 bases and J 3 bases; nucleotides not matched to a gene: 3.

The V and J genes are TRBV21-1 and TRBJ2-5; the table names TRBD1, a call not compared with the DNA. TRBV21-1 is termed a pseudogene. The CDR3 extends over 14 amino acids. CDR3 nucleotides: TGTGCCAGCAGCATGGAGGAAGGGGCAGAGACCCAGTACTTC. Its translation: CASSMEEGAETQYF.

Points on this clonotype: A much larger clone differs by one base, so this may be a read error. The chain employs TRBV29-1 and TRBJ2-3; the D gene is possibly TRBD1 (6 bases). Germline V gene sequence: CDR1 SQVTM, CDR2 ANQGSEA. This CDR3 is 12 amino acids long. The CDR3 protein is CGVEGPGQTQYF. CDR3 sequence (DNA): TGCGGCGTTGAAGGACCGGGACAAACGCAGTATTTT.

The chain joins TRBV5-1 to TRBJ2-7; 7 positions match TRBD1. The CDR3 is made up of 15 amino acids. V lost 4 bases to trimming and J lost 4 bases; unmatched junction nucleotides: 11. CDR1 is SGHRS, CDR2 YFSETQ, per germline. CDR3 loop: CASSVDRAGSYEQYF. CDR3 bases: TGCGCCAGCAGCGTAGACAGGGCTGGGAGTTACGAGCAGTACTTC. The entire variable domain, with the rest obtained from reference TRBV5-1 and TRBJ2-7, is as follows: KAGVTQTPRYLIKTRGQQVTLSCSPISGHRSVSWYQQTPGQGLQFLFEYFSETQRNKGNFPGRFSGRQFSNSRSEMNVSTLELGDSALYLCASSVDRAGSYEQYFGPGTRLTVT.

The chain combines TRBV30 with TRBJ1-2; 7 nucleotides align to TRBD1. The CDR3 sequence is 14 residues long. The V gene end was trimmed by 3 bases and the J gene end by 4 bases; junction bases not matched to a gene: 8. Germline V gene sequence: CDR1 GTSNPN, CDR2 SVGIG (reference sequence). The CDR3 region has the DNA TGTGCCTGGAGCCCAGAAGAGGGGGCCTATGGCTACACCTTC. Its protein product is CAWSPEEGAYGYTF.

This clonotype has only a few counts. V is TRBV5-1 and J is TRBJ2-3; TRBD2 is a possible D gene (6 bases). V dropped 0 bases and J dropped 4 bases, with 9 bases sitting between them. The CDR3 has 14 residues. Germline V gene data show CDR1 as SGHRS and CDR2 as YFSETQ. CDR3 nucleotide sequence: TGCGCCAGCAGCTTGGGGAGGGTTCCAGATACGCAGTATTTT. Translation gives CASSLGRVPDTQYF.

This chain links TRBV12-3 or TRBV12-4 with TRBJ2-3; 7 nucleotides agree with TRBD1. This CDR3 comprises 13 residues. With 11 bases clipped from V and 3 bases from J, the junction kept 8 bases outside the gene matches. Here the CDR3 DNA reads TGTGCCTCACAGGGGCGCGCTACAGATACGCAGTATTTT. The encoded protein is CASQGRATDTQYF.

J is TRBJ2-5 and V is TRBV5-1; D not resolved. The V gene's germline CDR1 is SGHRS and CDR2 YFSETQ. Deletions cut 6 bases from V and 5 bases from J, with 11 bases between. The CDR3 has 12 amino acids. In DNA form, the CDR3 reads TGCGCCAGCACCCAAGAGAGGGAGACCCAGTACTTC. Amino acid sequence: CASTQERETQYF.